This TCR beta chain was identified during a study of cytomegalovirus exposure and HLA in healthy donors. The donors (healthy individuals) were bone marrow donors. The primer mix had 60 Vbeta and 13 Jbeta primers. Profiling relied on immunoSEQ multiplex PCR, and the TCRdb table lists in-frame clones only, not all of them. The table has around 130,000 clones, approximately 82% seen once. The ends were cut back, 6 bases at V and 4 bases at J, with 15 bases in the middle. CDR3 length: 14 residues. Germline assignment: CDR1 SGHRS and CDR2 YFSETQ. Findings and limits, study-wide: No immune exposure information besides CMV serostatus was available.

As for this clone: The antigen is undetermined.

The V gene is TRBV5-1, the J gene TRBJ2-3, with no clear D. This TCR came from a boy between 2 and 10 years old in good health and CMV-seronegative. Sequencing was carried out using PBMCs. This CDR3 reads CASNPGPPADTQYF. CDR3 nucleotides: TGCGCCAGCAATCCTGGCCCGCCCGCAGATACGCAGTATTTT.